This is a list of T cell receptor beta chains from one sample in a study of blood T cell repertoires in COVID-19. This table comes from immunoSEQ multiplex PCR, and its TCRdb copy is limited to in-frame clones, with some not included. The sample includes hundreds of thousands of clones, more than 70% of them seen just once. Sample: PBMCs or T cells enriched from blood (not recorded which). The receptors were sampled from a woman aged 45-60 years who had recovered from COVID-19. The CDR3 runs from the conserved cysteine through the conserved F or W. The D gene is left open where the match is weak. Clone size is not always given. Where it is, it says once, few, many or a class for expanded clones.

DNA: TGTGCCATCAGTGAGTCTCAGGGTAGCAATCAGCCCCAGCATTTT; CDR3: CAISESQGSNQPQHF; D: -; V: TRBV10-3; size: -; J: TRBJ1-5
DNA: TGCGCCAGCAGCACCGGGGTCTACGAATTAGACGAGCAGTTCTTC; CDR3: CASSTGVYELDEQFF; D: -; V: TRBV5-1; size: -; J: TRBJ2-1
DNA: TGCAGCGTCTGGGGACAGGGAAACTATGGCTACACCTTC; CDR3: CSVWGQGNYGYTF; D: TRBD1; V: TRBV29-1; size: -; J: TRBJ1-2
DNA: TGTGCCAGCTCACCAGGGAGTGAAGCTTTCTTT; CDR3: CASSPGSEAFF; D: -; V: TRBV18; size: -; J: TRBJ1-1
DNA: TGCGCCAGCAGCTTGGGAGGTCCCACCGGGGAGCTGTTTTTT; CDR3: CASSLGGPTGELFF; D: -; V: TRBV5-1; size: few; J: TRBJ2-2
DNA: TGTGCCACCAGTGAAACTAGCGGGAGCTCCTACAATGAGCAGTTCTTC; CDR3: CATSETSGSSYNEQFF; D: TRBD2; V: TRBV24-1; size: -; J: TRBJ2-1
DNA: TGTGCCAGTAGTATTCGGCGGGAAAGATACGAGCAGTACTTC; CDR3: CASSIRRERYEQYF; D: -; V: TRBV19; size: -; J: TRBJ2-7
DNA: TGTGCCAGCAGTGATCCCCCAATCAATGAGCAGTTCTTC; CDR3: CASSDPPINEQFF; D: -; V: TRBV6-1; size: -; J: TRBJ2-1
DNA: TGTGCCACCAGCAGAGACAGGGGCAATCAGCCCCAGCATTTT; CDR3: CATSRDRGNQPQHF; D: -; V: TRBV15; size: -; J: TRBJ1-5
DNA: TGTGCCAGCAGCTCCGGCAGGTCATTCGACAATGAGCAGTTCTTC; CDR3: CASSSGRSFDNEQFF; D: -; V: TRBV7-3; size: -; J: TRBJ2-1
DNA: TGCGCCAGCAGCCAAGGGACAGGGGCGACCTACGAGCAGTACTTC; CDR3: CASSQGTGATYEQYF; D: TRBD1; V: TRBV4-3; size: -; J: TRBJ2-7
DNA: TGCGCCAGCAGCTCGGGACTAGCGGGAGGGATCCAAGAGACCCAGTACTTC; CDR3: CASSSGLAGGIQETQYF; D: TRBD2; V: TRBV5-1; size: -; J: TRBJ2-5